This entry is about one T cell receptor beta chain. This specimen comes from a study of OX40 agonist ivuxolimab in advanced cancers. Assay: immunoSEQ multiplex PCR; the TCRdb copy retains only in-frame clones and omits some. Of around 19,000 clones listed, over 80% are singletons. Germline values: CDR1 PRHDT, CDR2 FYEKMQ (reference sequence). V lost 1 base and J lost 4, with 16 bases in between. This CDR3 comprises 16 residues. The chain combines TRBV13 with TRBJ1-1, with a possible D match to TRBD1 (6 bases). The specimen comprised CD4+ or CD8+ T cells sorted from blood, sampled in a trial of the OX40 agonist ivuxolimab. The origin of this receptor is an adult with an advanced solid tumor such as melanoma, head and neck, liver or kidney cancer. The CDR3 here is CASSLDGSGGLTEAFF. CDR3 in DNA: TGTGCCAGCAGCTTAGACGGTAGTGGGGGCCTCACTGAAGCTTTCTTT.